This is a list of T cell receptor beta chains from one sample in a study of blood T cell repertoires in COVID-19. Only in-frame clones appear in the TCRdb table, and some are missing; sequencing was by immunoSEQ multiplex PCR. This table has about 290,000 clones, around 90% appearing once. Specimen: peripheral blood. Receptors originate from a middle-aged woman who had recovered from COVID-19. Each CDR3 is given with its conserved first and last residue. Each record gives: CDR3 length, J gene, D gene, V gene, clone size, CDR3 protein, CDR3 DNA. A D gene is named only where the DNA matches it firmly. Clone sizes are given selectively: once, few, many, or a class where the clone is expanded.

len: 17
j_gene: TRBJ2-3
d_gene: TRBD2
v_gene: TRBV5-6
abundance: .
CDR3aa: CASSFPSGTTSTDTQYF
CDR3nt: TGTGCCAGCAGCTTCCCTAGCGGGACGACTAGCACAGATACGCAGTATTTT

len: 15
j_gene: TRBJ2-7
d_gene: .
v_gene: TRBV6-5
abundance: .
CDR3aa: CASSYSMLGAYEQYF
CDR3nt: TGTGCCAGCAGTTACTCGATGTTAGGAGCCTACGAGCAGTACTTC

len: 16
j_gene: TRBJ2-3
d_gene: .
v_gene: TRBV9
abundance: .
CDR3aa: CASSVEGLAYTDTQYF
CDR3nt: TGTGCCAGCAGCGTAGAGGGTCTAGCGTATACAGATACGCAGTATTTT

len: 19
j_gene: TRBJ2-1
d_gene: TRBD2
v_gene: TRBV13
abundance: .
CDR3aa: CASSSLAGGDESSYNEQFF
CDR3nt: TGTGCCAGCAGCTCTCTAGCGGGAGGGGATGAGAGCTCCTACAATGAGCAGTTCTTC

len: 18
j_gene: TRBJ2-1
d_gene: TRBD2
v_gene: TRBV6-1
abundance: .
CDR3aa: CASSEGGSSGSSYNEQFF
CDR3nt: TGTGCCAGCAGTGAAGGGGGGTCCAGCGGGAGCTCCTACAATGAGCAGTTCTTC

len: 12
j_gene: TRBJ2-7
d_gene: .
v_gene: TRBV29-1
abundance: .
CDR3aa: CSVGAGNYEQYF
CDR3nt: TGCAGCGTTGGGGCAGGGAACTACGAGCAGTACTTC

len: 15
j_gene: TRBJ2-5
d_gene: TRBD2
v_gene: TRBV14
abundance: once
CDR3aa: CASSQDASGGRTQYF
CDR3nt: TGTGCCAGCAGCCAAGATGCTAGCGGCGGTAGGACCCAGTACTTC

len: 17
j_gene: TRBJ2-1
d_gene: TRBD2
v_gene: TRBV3-1/TRBV3-2
abundance: .
CDR3aa: CASSFSGRAIVGDEQFF
CDR3nt: TGTGCCAGCAGCTTCAGCGGGAGGGCCATTGTGGGTGATGAGCAGTTCTTC

len: 14
j_gene: TRBJ2-5
d_gene: TRBD1
v_gene: TRBV27
abundance: .
CDR3aa: CASSRTGGVETQYF
CDR3nt: TGTGCCAGCTCACGGACAGGGGGCGTAGAGACCCAGTACTTC

len: 17
j_gene: TRBJ1-4
d_gene: TRBD1
v_gene: TRBV5-6
abundance: .
CDR3aa: CASSSPGQGTTNEKLFF
CDR3nt: TGTGCCAGCAGCTCCCCGGGACAGGGCACAACTAATGAAAAACTGTTTTTT

len: 14
j_gene: TRBJ2-5
d_gene: .
v_gene: TRBV30
abundance: .
CDR3aa: CAWSSTGSEETQYF
CDR3nt: TGTGCCTGGAGTTCTACAGGGTCGGAAGAGACCCAGTACTTC

len: 15
j_gene: TRBJ2-2
d_gene: .
v_gene: TRBV5-1
abundance: .
CDR3aa: CASSLAAAGTGELFF
CDR3nt: TGCGCCAGCAGCTTGGCGGCAGCGGGCACCGGGGAGCTGTTTTTT

len: 17
j_gene: TRBJ2-7
d_gene: TRBD2
v_gene: TRBV5-1
abundance: .
CDR3aa: CASSLGRRREDTYEQYF
CDR3nt: TGCGCCAGCAGCTTGGGTAGGCGTCGGGAGGACACCTACGAGCAGTACTTC

len: 18
j_gene: TRBJ1-5
d_gene: .
v_gene: TRBV28
abundance: .
CDR3aa: CASSLDRYFSYSNQPQHF
CDR3nt: TGTGCCAGCAGTTTAGACAGGTACTTTTCATATAGCAATCAGCCCCAGCATTTT

len: 14
j_gene: TRBJ2-3
d_gene: TRBD1
v_gene: TRBV15
abundance: .
CDR3aa: CATLRGQGADTQYF
CDR3nt: TGTGCCACCTTAAGGGGACAGGGTGCAGATACGCAGTATTTT

len: 15
j_gene: TRBJ2-1
d_gene: TRBD1
v_gene: TRBV19
abundance: once
CDR3aa: CASSATGGSGNEQFF
CDR3nt: TGTGCCAGTAGTGCGACAGGGGGCTCGGGCAATGAGCAGTTCTTC

len: 17
j_gene: TRBJ2-7
d_gene: .
v_gene: TRBV10-2
abundance: .
CDR3aa: CASSDPSGTAYSYEQYF
CDR3nt: TGCGCCAGCAGTGACCCGAGTGGGACTGCCTACTCCTACGAGCAGTACTTC

len: 16
j_gene: TRBJ2-7
d_gene: .
v_gene: TRBV7-9
abundance: .
CDR3aa: CASSPGGGGAGYEQYF
CDR3nt: TGTGCCAGCAGCCCCGGGGGCGGGGGCGCCGGTTACGAGCAGTACTTC

len: 14
j_gene: TRBJ2-4
d_gene: .
v_gene: TRBV2
abundance: .
CDR3aa: CASSEVDTKNIQYF
CDR3nt: TGTGCCAGCAGTGAGGTGGACACCAAAAACATTCAGTACTTC

len: 11
j_gene: TRBJ2-7
d_gene: .
v_gene: TRBV20-1
abundance: once
CDR3aa: CSARASYEQYF
CDR3nt: TGCAGTGCCAGAGCTAGCTACGAGCAGTACTTC

len: 14
j_gene: TRBJ1-3
d_gene: .
v_gene: TRBV19
abundance: few
CDR3aa: CASEGVSSGNTIYF
CDR3nt: TGTGCCAGTGAAGGGGTCTCCTCTGGAAACACCATATATTTT

len: 12
j_gene: TRBJ2-7
d_gene: .
v_gene: TRBV5-1
abundance: .
CDR3aa: CASSLAGSEQYF
CDR3nt: TGCGCCAGCAGCTTGGCAGGGTCCGAGCAGTACTTC

len: 13
j_gene: TRBJ1-5
d_gene: TRBD1
v_gene: TRBV2
abundance: .
CDR3aa: CAARGQGNQPQHF
CDR3nt: TGTGCCGCCCGTGGACAGGGGAATCAGCCCCAGCATTTT

len: 14
j_gene: TRBJ1-1
d_gene: .
v_gene: TRBV28
abundance: .
CDR3aa: CASSSRARNTEAFF
CDR3nt: TGTGCCAGCAGTTCCAGGGCGAGGAACACTGAAGCTTTCTTT

len: 15
j_gene: TRBJ2-1
d_gene: TRBD2
v_gene: TRBV30
abundance: .
CDR3aa: CAWSSGLGSYNEQFF
CDR3nt: TGTGCCTGGAGTTCAGGACTAGGCTCCTACAATGAGCAGTTCTTC

len: 13
j_gene: TRBJ2-2
d_gene: TRBD1
v_gene: TRBV6-4
abundance: .
CDR3aa: CASRGQATGELFF
CDR3nt: TGTGCCAGCAGGGGACAGGCTACCGGGGAGCTGTTTTTT

len: 15
j_gene: TRBJ2-2
d_gene: TRBD1
v_gene: TRBV5-1
abundance: .
CDR3aa: CASSLDRGHTGELFF
CDR3nt: TGCGCCAGCAGCTTGGACAGGGGACACACCGGGGAGCTGTTTTTT

len: 12
j_gene: TRBJ2-7
d_gene: .
v_gene: TRBV2
abundance: .
CDR3aa: CASVGQPYEQYF
CDR3nt: TGTGCCAGCGTGGGACAACCCTACGAGCAGTACTTC

len: 14
j_gene: TRBJ2-1
d_gene: TRBD2
v_gene: TRBV24-1
abundance: .
CDR3aa: CASQGLAGGGEQFF
CDR3nt: TGTGCCTCTCAAGGACTAGCGGGAGGGGGTGAGCAGTTCTTC

len: 16
j_gene: TRBJ1-2
d_gene: .
v_gene: TRBV7-9
abundance: .
CDR3aa: CASSYSSQGSNYGYTF
CDR3nt: TGTGCCAGCAGCTACAGCTCACAGGGTTCTAACTATGGCTACACCTTC

len: 15
j_gene: TRBJ2-2
d_gene: .
v_gene: TRBV7-7
abundance: .
CDR3aa: CASSPSAGNTGELFF
CDR3nt: TGTGCCAGCAGCCCCTCGGCAGGAAACACCGGGGAGCTGTTTTTT